Shown below are 17 T cell receptor beta chains from a single sample sequenced in a study of beta chain features in type 1 diabetes. Expressed TCRB transcripts were sequenced after all isolated RNA was converted to cDNA. TCRdb's table, derived via immunoSEQ multiplex PCR, lists solely in-frame clones and lacks some. Among roughly 500,000 clones listed, over 25% were seen once. The source material was naive CD4+ T cells from blood. These receptors were obtained from a man younger than 35 in good health.

This rearrangement joins TRBV5-6 to TRBJ1-2, with D perhaps TRBD1 (5 bases). The CDR3 totals 13 residues. Germline V gives CDR1 SGHDT, CDR2 YYEEEE. Trimming left V 8 bases short and J 1 base short, with 12 bases between. CDR3 coding DNA: TGTGCCAGTGGGACGGTGGATAACTATGGCTACACCTTC. Its protein is CASGTVDNYGYTF.

V and J are TRBV30 and TRBJ2-3; 7 bases are a match to TRBD2. CDR3 size: 15 residues. The germline gives CDR1 GTSNPN, CDR2 SVGIG (reference sequence). V lost 3 bases and J lost 0; bases outside the gene matches: 6. Here the CDR3 DNA reads TGTGCCTGGAGGAAGGATAGCGGGAGCACAGATACGCAGTATTTT. Translating it yields CAWRKDSGSTDTQYF.

A few counts support this clone. V is TRBV2 and J is TRBJ2-3; D remains ambiguous. The CDR3 covers 13 residues. The V gene's germline CDR1 is SNHLY and CDR2 FYNNEI. The V end lost 5 bases, the J end lost 3 bases, and 9 bases lay between the germline ends. The CDR3 protein is CASSNVGTDTQYF. The CDR3 DNA sequence: TGTGCCAGCAGTAACGTCGGTACAGATACGCAGTATTTT.

This clone was detected a few times. This chain connects TRBV5-1 to TRBJ2-3; D remains unclear. Germline V gene lookup returns CDR1 SGHRS and CDR2 YFSETQ. The V end lost 4 bases, the J end lost 2 bases, and 5 bases lay between the germline ends. This CDR3 is built from 12 residues. In DNA form, the CDR3 reads TGCGCCAGCAGCCCCACCACAGATACGCAGTATTTT. This encodes CASSPTTDTQYF.

The genes are TRBV4-2 and TRBJ2-7, with 11 bases matching TRBD2. V trimming: 4 bases; J trimming: 4 bases; junction bases outside the gene matches: 9. The CDR3 length is 16 residues. Germline V lookup: CDR1 LGHNA, CDR2 YNFKEQ. CDR3 region: CASSRSLAGALYEQYF. The CDR3 bases are TGTGCCAGCAGCCGGTCACTAGCGGGAGCTTTGTACGAGCAGTACTTC.

The rearrangement links TRBV14 to TRBJ2-1; the D call may be TRBD1 or TRBD2 (5 bases each). V shed 4 bases and J shed 9 bases, with 13 bases lying between them. CDR3 length equals 13 residues. Per germline, CDR1 SGHDN and CDR2 FVKESK. The CDR3 spells CASSLRDPGEQFF. CDR3 nucleotides: TGTGCCAGCAGCCTTCGGGACCCTGGTGAGCAGTTCTTC.

V is TRBV5-4 and J is TRBJ1-1; D is perhaps TRBD1 (5 bases). This CDR3 is 14 amino acids long. Looked up from germline, CDR1 is SGHNT and CDR2 is YYREEE (reference sequence). The V and J ends lost 4 bases and 8 bases respectively, with 18 bases between them. CDR3 bases: TGTGCCAGCAGCATTGGGACCGCCGTTACGGAAGCTTTCTTT. Translated, it gives CASSIGTAVTEAFF.

This clone turned up a few times. This chain links TRBV7-2 with TRBJ2-3, with D possibly matching TRBD1 (6 bases). CDR1 is SGHTA and CDR2 is FQGNSA in the germline V gene. The CDR3 consists of 15 residues. V shed 4 bases and J shed 0 bases, with 11 bases lying between them. As DNA, the CDR3 is TGTGCCAGCAGCTCCAGGGGCTGGAGCACAGATACGCAGTATTTT. Its protein is CASSSRGWSTDTQYF.

This clone has more than one count but fewer than ten. V and J are TRBV29-1 and TRBJ2-3; possibly TRBD2 for D (6 bases). Germline lookup yields CDR1 SQVTM and CDR2 ANQGSEA. There are 16 residues in the CDR3. Trimming took 4 bases from V and 3 from J, leaving 20 bases between them. The CDR3 DNA follows: TGCAGCGTTGGGGGGGATGTCCTAGAGAAGACAGATACGCAGTATTTT. As protein: CSVGGDVLEKTDTQYF.

The rearrangement joins TRBV6-6 to TRBJ2-7; weak D call: TRBD1 (6 bases). Germline CDR1 MNHNY, CDR2 SVGAGI (reference sequence). V was cut by 1 base and J by 1 base, with 11 bases left in between. The CDR3 runs 15 residues. The CDR3 sequence is CASSYWGQPSYEQYF. CDR3 in DNA: TGTGCCAGCAGTTACTGGGGGCAGCCGTCCTACGAGCAGTACTTC.

The table lists this clone with a few counts. V usage is TRBV9 and J usage is TRBJ2-1; D might be TRBD1 (7 bases). The CDR3 extends over 15 amino acids. Germline V gene data show CDR1 as SGDLS and CDR2 as YYNGEE. Trimming cost V 3 bases and J 0 bases, with 10 bases left between them. CDR3 DNA sequence: TGTGCCAGCAGCGACCAGGGGGGCTCCTACAATGAGCAGTTCTTC. Translated: CASSDQGGSYNEQFF.

This clone showed up just a few times. The chain employs TRBV20-1 and TRBJ2-7; 7 bases are shared with TRBD1. The germline gives CDR1 DFQATT, CDR2 SNEGSKA (reference sequence). Trimming cost V 5 bases and J 9 bases; bases outside gene matches: 7. The CDR3 length is 11 residues. CDR3: CSAVGQPGQYF. CDR3 sequence (DNA): TGCAGTGCTGTGGGACAGCCTGGGCAGTACTTC.

This clone was seen a handful of times. The rearrangement uses TRBV9 and TRBJ2-1; 7 bases map to TRBD2. The V gene's germline CDR1 is SGDLS and CDR2 YYNGEE. The V segment lost 0 bases and the J segment 4 bases; nucleotides outside the gene matches: 13. The CDR3 is made up of 18 amino acids. The CDR3: CASSVGLSASGKYNEQFF. The CDR3 DNA sequence: TGTGCCAGCAGCGTAGGGCTATCGGCTAGCGGAAAATACAATGAGCAGTTCTTC.

The chain couples TRBV6-6 to TRBJ1-5; D ambiguous. Trimming removed 8 bases from V and 0 bases from J, with 8 bases in between. The germline V gene encodes CDR1 MNHNY and CDR2 SVGAGI (reference sequence). This CDR3 spans 13 amino acids. This CDR3 is CASALYSNQPQHF. The CDR3 nucleotides read TGTGCCAGCGCCCTGTATAGCAATCAGCCCCAGCATTTT.

The rearrangement links TRBV5-6 to TRBJ2-5, with D maybe TRBD2 (6 bases). Trimming cost V 0 bases and J 9 bases, with 18 bases left between them. CDR3 length equals 15 residues. Looked up from germline, CDR1 is SGHDT and CDR2 is YYEEEE. CDR3 nucleotides: TGTGCCAGCAGCTTGGCCCTCACTTTGCCGGGGGCCCAGTACTTC. This sequence encodes CASSLALTLPGAQYF.

The chain employs TRBV19 and TRBJ2-7; D remains unclear. V lost 3 bases and J 3 bases, leaving 9 bases between the germline ends. The CDR3 spans 13 residues. Per germline, CDR1 LNHDA and CDR2 SQIVND (reference sequence). The CDR3 bases are TGTGCCAGTAGTATCAGTGGTTACTACGAGCAGTACTTC. This codes for CASSISGYYEQYF. Full variable domain (remainder filled in from reference TRBV19 and TRBJ2-7): DGGITQSPKYLFRKEGQNVTLSCEQNLNHDAMYWYRQDPGQGLRLIYYSQIVNDFQKGDIAEGYSVSREKKESFPLTVTSAQKNPTAFYLCASSISGYYEQYFGPGTRLTVT.

This chain uses TRBV6-6 with TRBJ2-3; TRBD2 matches at 9 bases. Germline CDR1 is MNHNY and CDR2 is SVGAGI (reference sequence). This CDR3 is built from 15 residues. J gave up 2 bases and V 5 bases, and 5 bases lay outside the gene matches. Here the CDR3 DNA reads TGTGCCAGCAGTGGCCGACTAGCGGACACAGATACGCAGTATTTT. Translation: CASSGRLADTDTQYF.